This T cell receptor (beta chain) appears in the sequencing data of a study of immune evolution from preneoplasia to lung adenocarcinoma. The study's findings and limits: Clonality was highest in normal lung, lower in later-stage lesions apparently.

Trimming stripped 5 bases from V and 0 bases from J, with 11 bases between. The CDR3 runs to 15 residues. Germline loops: CDR1 SEHNR, CDR2 FQNEAQ (reference sequence). Histologic diagnosis was independently verified by two lung pathologists. After pathologic assessment, macro-dissection selected premalignant or tumor cells for extraction. Generated by immunoSEQ multiplex PCR, the TCRdb table keeps only in-frame clones and is missing some. The profile shows a few thousand clones, roughly four fifths of them singletons. In the case of this clone: What it recognizes is unknown.

The rearrangement links TRBV7-9 to TRBJ2-4; D perhaps matches TRBD2 (6 bases). The receptor was isolated from a person aged 55-85 years with lung adenocarcinoma. The sample comprised FFPE minimally invasive lung adenocarcinoma tissue. The CDR3 nucleotides are TGTGCCAGCAGCCTTGGGGGACTAGCCAAAAACATTCAGTACTTC. This translates into CASSLGGLAKNIQYF.